These 5 T cell receptor beta chains originate from one sample sequenced in a study of breast tumors, draining lymph nodes, adjacent tissues. The lymph nodes were axillary draining lymph nodes from breast cancer patients. TCRdb re-called the multiplex PCR reads with MiXCR, one entry per CDR3 protein. The table has 70,000 to 85,000 distinct CDR3 sequences, roughly a fifth seen once; the top ten hold around 2.5%. What was sequenced was axillary lymph node tissue. The receptors were sampled from a female donor with breast cancer. Some clones in this sample may be carry-over from other donors' samples.

This clonotype was counted ten times or more. This rearrangement joins TRBV9 to TRBJ2-7; D remains ambiguous. V shed 4 bases and J shed 8 bases, with 10 bases lying between them. The CDR3 extends over 11 amino acids. Germline assignment: CDR1 SGDLS and CDR2 YYNGEE. CDR3 region: CASSRESQQYF. For the CDR3, the DNA is TGTGCCAGCAGCCGCGAATCGCAGCAGTACTTC.

In regard to this clonotype: This clone may be a read error of a much larger clone one base away. The rearrangement uses TRBV7-9 and TRBJ2-1; no definite D call. Germline CDR1 SEHNR, CDR2 FQNEAQ (reference sequence). The length of the CDR3 is 13 residues. CDR3 protein: CASSLTKGNGQFF. As DNA, the CDR3 is TGTGCCAGCAGCTTGACAAAAGGGAATGGGCAGTTCTTC.

In DNA form, the CDR3 reads TGTGCCAGCAGCCGGGGCTTGACCGGGGGACGGAGCCGCACAGATACGCAGTATTTT. It encodes CASSRGLTGGRSRTDTQYF. The chain carries TRBV14 and TRBJ2-3; D may be TRBD2 (6 bases). Germline V gene data show CDR1 as SGHDN and CDR2 as FVKESK. The CDR3 loop spans 19 amino acids. V dropped 4 bases and J dropped 1 base, with 24 bases sitting between them. The variable domain in full, with the rest retrieved from reference TRBV14 and TRBJ2-3, is EAGVTQFPSHSVIEKGQTVTLRCDPISGHDNLYWYRRVMGKEIKFLLHFVKESKQDESGMPNNRFLAERTGGTYSTLKVQPAELEDSGVYFCASSRGLTGGRSRTDTQYFGPGTRLTVL.

This clonotype was seen repeatedly, ten times or more. This chain uses TRBV27 with TRBJ2-5; D call uncertain. In germline, CDR1 is MNHEY, CDR2 SMNVEV (reference sequence). V lost 7 bases and J 7 bases, leaving 19 bases between the germline ends. The CDR3 length is 14 residues. Here the CDR3 reads CASTPSAAGGTQYF. As DNA, the CDR3 is TGTGCCAGCACCCCGTCGGCGGCTGGTGGGACCCAGTACTTC.

This clonotype was found many times. The V call is TRBV25-1, the J call TRBJ2-2; D tentatively reads TRBD1 or TRBD2 (6 bases each). Germline V gene lookup returns CDR1 MGHDK and CDR2 SYGVNS. This CDR3 region has 17 residues. Trimming took 1 base from V and 1 from J, leaving 13 bases between them. CDR3 coding DNA: TGTGCCAGCAGTGAATTGTGGGGGGCAAAGAACACCGGGGAGCTGTTTTTT. Its translation: CASSELWGAKNTGELFF. The variable domain in full, completed from reference TRBV25-1 and TRBJ2-2, reads EADIYQTPRYLVIGTGKKITLECSQTMGHDKMYWYQQDPGMELHLIHYSYGVNSTEKGDLSSESTVSRIRTEHFPLTLESARPSHTSQYLCASSELWGAKNTGELFFGEGSRLTVL.